This paragraph reports one T cell receptor beta chain. CD4+ cell separation produced CD45RA+ naive and CD45RA-negative memory subsets. The record originates from a study of shared clonotypes between healthy human individuals. The junction had 7 bases not matched to a gene; V was cut back by 7 bases and J by 8 bases. CDR1 is SEHNR, CDR2 FQNEAQ, per germline (reference sequence). CDR3 length equals 13 residues. This table comes from immunoSEQ multiplex PCR, and its TCRdb copy is limited to in-frame clones, with some not included. The sample includes 2 million to 3 million clones, 93% of them seen just once.

V usage is TRBV7-9 and J usage is TRBJ1-2; 10 bases align to TRBD1. What was sequenced was naive CD4+ T cells from PBMCs. The subset was: CD45RA+ positively selected. This sequence originates from a man younger than 35 in good health. Some clones in this sample may be carry-over from other donors' samples. The CDR3 DNA reads as TGTGCCAGCACTGGACAGGGGGATCTCGGCTACACCTTC. Translated: CASTGQGDLGYTF. Supplemented by reference TRBV7-9 and TRBJ1-2, the full variable domain reads DTGVSQNPRHKITKRGQNVTFRCDPISEHNRLYWYRQTLGQGPEFLTYFQNEAQLEKSRLLSDRFSAERPKGSFSTLEIQRTEQGDSAMYLCASTGQGDLGYTFGSGTRLTVV.